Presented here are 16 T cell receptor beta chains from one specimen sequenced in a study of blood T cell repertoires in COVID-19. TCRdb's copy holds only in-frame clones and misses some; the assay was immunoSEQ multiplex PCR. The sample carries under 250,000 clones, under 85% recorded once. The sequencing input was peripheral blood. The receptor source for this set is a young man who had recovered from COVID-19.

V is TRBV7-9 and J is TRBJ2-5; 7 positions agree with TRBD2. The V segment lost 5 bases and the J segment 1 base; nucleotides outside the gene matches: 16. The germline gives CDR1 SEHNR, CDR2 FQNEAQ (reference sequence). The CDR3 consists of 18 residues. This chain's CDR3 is CASSNTWRGGDFQETQYF. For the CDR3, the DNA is TGTGCCAGCAGCAATACCTGGAGGGGAGGGGATTTCCAAGAGACCCAGTACTTC.

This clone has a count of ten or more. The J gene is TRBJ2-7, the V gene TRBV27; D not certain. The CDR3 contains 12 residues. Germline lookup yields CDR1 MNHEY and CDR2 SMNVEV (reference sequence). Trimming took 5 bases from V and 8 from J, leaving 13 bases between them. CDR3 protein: CASSPGVAKQYF. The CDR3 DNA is TGTGCCAGCAGTCCCGGAGTTGCCAAGCAGTACTTC.

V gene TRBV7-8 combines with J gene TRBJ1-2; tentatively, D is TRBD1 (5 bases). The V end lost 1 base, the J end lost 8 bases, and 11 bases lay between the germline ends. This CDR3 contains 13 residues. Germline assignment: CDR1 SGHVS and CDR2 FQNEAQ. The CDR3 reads CASSLGGRGGYTF. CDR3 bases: TGTGCCAGCAGCTTAGGGGGAAGGGGCGGCTACACCTTC.

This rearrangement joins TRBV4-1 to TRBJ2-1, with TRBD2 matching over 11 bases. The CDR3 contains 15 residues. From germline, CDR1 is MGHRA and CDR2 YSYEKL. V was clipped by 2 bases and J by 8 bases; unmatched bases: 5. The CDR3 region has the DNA TGCGCCAGCAGCCAAATTACTAGCGGGGGTGATGAGCAGTTCTTC. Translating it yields CASSQITSGGDEQFF.

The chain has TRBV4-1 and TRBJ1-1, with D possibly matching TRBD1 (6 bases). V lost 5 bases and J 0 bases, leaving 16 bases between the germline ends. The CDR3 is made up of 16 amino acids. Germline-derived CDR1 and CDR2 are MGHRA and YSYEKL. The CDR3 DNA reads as TGCGCCAGCAGCTTGGACAGCAGTACCATGAACACTGAAGCTTTCTTT. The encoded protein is CASSLDSSTMNTEAFF.

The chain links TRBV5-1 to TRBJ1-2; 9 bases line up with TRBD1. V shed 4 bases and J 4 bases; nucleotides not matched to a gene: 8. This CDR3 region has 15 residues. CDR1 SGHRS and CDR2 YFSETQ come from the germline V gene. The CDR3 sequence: CASSTRDRDAYGYTF. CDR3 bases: TGCGCCAGCAGCACCCGGGACAGGGATGCCTATGGCTACACCTTC. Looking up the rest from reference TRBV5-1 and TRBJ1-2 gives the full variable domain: KAGVTQTPRYLIKTRGQQVTLSCSPISGHRSVSWYQQTPGQGLQFLFEYFSETQRNKGNFPGRFSGRQFSNSRSEMNVSTLELGDSALYLCASSTRDRDAYGYTFGSGTRLTVV.

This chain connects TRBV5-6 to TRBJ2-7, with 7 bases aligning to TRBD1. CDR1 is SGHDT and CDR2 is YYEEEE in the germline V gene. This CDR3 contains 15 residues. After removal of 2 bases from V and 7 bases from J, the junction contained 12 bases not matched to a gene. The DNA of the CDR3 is TGTGCCAGCAGCTTCGGACAGGAAATGTGGCTAGAGCAGTACTTC. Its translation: CASSFGQEMWLEQYF.

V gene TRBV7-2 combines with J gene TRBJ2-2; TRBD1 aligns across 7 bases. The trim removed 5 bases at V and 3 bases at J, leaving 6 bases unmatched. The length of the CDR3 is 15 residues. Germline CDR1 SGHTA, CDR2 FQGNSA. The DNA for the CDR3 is TGTGCCAGCAGCCTGGGACAGTGGGACACCGGGGAGCTGTTTTTT. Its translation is CASSLGQWDTGELFF.

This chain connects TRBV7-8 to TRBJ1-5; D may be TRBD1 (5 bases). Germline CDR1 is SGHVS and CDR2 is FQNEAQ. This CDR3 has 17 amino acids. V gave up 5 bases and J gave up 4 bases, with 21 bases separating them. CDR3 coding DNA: TGTGCCAGCAGCCCAAGGGGCGTAGCAGAGATTAATCAGCCCCAGCATTTT. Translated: CASSPRGVAEINQPQHF.

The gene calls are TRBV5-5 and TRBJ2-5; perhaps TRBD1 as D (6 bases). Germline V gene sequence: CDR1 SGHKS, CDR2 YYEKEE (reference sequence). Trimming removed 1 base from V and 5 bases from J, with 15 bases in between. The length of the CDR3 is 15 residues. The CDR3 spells CASSLTWGLGETQYF. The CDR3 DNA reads TGTGCCAGCAGCTTGACTTGGGGGCTCGGTGAGACCCAGTACTTC.

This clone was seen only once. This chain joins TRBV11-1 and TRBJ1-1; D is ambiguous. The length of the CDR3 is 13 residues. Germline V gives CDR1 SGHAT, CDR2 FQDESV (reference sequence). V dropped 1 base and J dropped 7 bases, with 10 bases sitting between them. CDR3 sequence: CASSLGGMGEAFF. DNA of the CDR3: TGTGCCAGCAGCTTAGGAGGGATGGGTGAAGCTTTCTTT.

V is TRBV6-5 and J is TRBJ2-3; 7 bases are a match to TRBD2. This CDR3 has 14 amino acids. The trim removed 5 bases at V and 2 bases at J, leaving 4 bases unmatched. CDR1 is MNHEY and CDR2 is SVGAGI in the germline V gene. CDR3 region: CASSKSGATDTQYF. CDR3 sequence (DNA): TGTGCCAGCAGTAAAAGCGGGGCCACAGATACGCAGTATTTT.

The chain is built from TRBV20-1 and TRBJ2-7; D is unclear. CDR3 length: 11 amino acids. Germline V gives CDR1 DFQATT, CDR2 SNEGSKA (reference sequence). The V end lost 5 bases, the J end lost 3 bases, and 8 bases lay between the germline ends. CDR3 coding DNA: TGCAGTGCTTCACACCGCTACGAGCAGTACTTC. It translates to CSASHRYEQYF.

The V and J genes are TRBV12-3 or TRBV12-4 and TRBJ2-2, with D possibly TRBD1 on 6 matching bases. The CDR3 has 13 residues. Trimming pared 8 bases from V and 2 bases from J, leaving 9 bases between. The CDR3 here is CASRDINTGELFF. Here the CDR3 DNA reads TGTGCCAGCCGGGACATTAACACCGGGGAGCTGTTTTTT.

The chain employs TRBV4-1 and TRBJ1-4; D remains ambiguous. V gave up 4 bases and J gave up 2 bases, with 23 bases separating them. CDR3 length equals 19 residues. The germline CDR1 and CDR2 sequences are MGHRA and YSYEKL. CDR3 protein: CASSLGPSRGRWTNEKLFF. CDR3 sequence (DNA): TGCGCCAGCAGCCTCGGTCCCAGCCGAGGGCGTTGGACTAATGAAAAACTGTTTTTT.

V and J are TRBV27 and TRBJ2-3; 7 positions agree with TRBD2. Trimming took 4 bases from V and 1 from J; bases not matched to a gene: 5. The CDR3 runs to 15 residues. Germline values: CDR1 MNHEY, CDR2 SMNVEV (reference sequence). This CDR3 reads CASSSQRGRTDTQYF. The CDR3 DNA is TGTGCCAGCAGTTCCCAGCGGGGACGCACAGATACGCAGTATTTT.